This T cell receptor (beta chain) came from a study of identical twins. Study-level points and caveats: Interpretation of the results relied on cross-sectional statistical analysis and not on following the same donors.

This clonotype has only a few counts. Its antigen is unidentified. Template switching introduced a universal primer site, and the cDNA bore unique molecular identifiers. TCRdb re-called the 5' RACE reads through MiXCR, storing one row per CDR3 protein. The sample has about 530,000 distinct CDR3 sequences; more than 20% are singletons. The data also belong to a second study, concerning yellow fever vaccine responses in identical twins.

Sequences were obtained from CD4+ T cells sorted from blood. This receptor was obtained from a woman under 30 in good health.

The CDR3 here is CASSLVADVTRTQYF. DNA of the CDR3: TGCGCCAGCAGCTTGGTAGCGGACGTGACGAGAACGCAGTATTTT. The V gene is TRBV5-1, the J gene TRBJ2-3; maybe TRBD2 (6 bases). Deletions cut 0 bases from V and 9 bases from J, with 17 bases between. The length of the CDR3 is 15 residues. CDR1 and CDR2 (germline): SGHRS, YFSETQ.